What follows are 2 T cell receptor beta chains derived from one specimen sequenced in a study. The sorted Tregs were CD4+CD25+CD127-/low cells. TCRdb independently ran MiXCR on the 5' RACE reads; one entry per CDR3 protein. This repertoire shows tens of thousands of distinct CDR3 sequences, more than 25% found once; its top ten account for approximately 2.2%. Sequenced sample: tumor-infiltrating Tregs sorted from the breast tumor. The receptor source for this set is a female donor with breast cancer.

The chain employs TRBV4-3 and TRBJ2-6; 7 positions match TRBD1. Germline assignment: CDR1 LGHNA and CDR2 YSLEER. The CDR3 totals 20 residues. Unmatched junction bases numbered 13, after V lost 0 bases and J lost 2 bases. The CDR3 sequence is CASSQELETGDYTGANVLTF. The CDR3 DNA is TGCGCCAGCAGCCAAGAATTGGAAACAGGGGATTATACTGGGGCCAACGTCCTGACTTTC.

As concerns this clonotype: Being one base from a much bigger clone, this may be a read error. The chain links TRBV12-3 or TRBV12-4 to TRBJ1-2; unclear D gene. The CDR3 is 13 residues long. CDR3 DNA sequence: TGTGCCAGCAGTTTCGGAGGAAACTATGGCCACACCTTC. It translates to CASSFGGNYGHTF.